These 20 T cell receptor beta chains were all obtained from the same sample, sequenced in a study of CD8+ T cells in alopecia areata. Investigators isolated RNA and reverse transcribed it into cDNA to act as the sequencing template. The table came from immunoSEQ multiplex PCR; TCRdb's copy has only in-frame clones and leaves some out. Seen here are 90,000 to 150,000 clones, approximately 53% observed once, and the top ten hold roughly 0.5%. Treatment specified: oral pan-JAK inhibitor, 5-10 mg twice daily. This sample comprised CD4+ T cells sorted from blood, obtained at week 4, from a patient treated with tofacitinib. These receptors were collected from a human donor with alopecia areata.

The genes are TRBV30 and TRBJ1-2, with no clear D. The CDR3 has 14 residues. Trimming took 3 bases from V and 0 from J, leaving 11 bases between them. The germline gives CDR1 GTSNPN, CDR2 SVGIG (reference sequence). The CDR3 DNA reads TGTGCCTGGAGCCCCCGGGGTACTAACTATGGCTACACCTTC. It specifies CAWSPRGTNYGYTF.

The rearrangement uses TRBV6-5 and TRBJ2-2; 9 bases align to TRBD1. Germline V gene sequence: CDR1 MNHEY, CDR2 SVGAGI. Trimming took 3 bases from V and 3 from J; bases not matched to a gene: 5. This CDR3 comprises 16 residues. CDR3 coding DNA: TGTGCCAGCAGTTATGGGGGACAGGGCTACACCGGGGAGCTGTTTTTT. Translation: CASSYGGQGYTGELFF.

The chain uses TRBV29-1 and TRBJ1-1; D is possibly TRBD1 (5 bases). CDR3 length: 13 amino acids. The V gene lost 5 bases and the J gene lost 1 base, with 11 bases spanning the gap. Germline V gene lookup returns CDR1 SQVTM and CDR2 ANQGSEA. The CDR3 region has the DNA TGCAGCGTTTCGGTCAGGGAGAACACTGAAGCTTTCTTT. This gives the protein CSVSVRENTEAFF.

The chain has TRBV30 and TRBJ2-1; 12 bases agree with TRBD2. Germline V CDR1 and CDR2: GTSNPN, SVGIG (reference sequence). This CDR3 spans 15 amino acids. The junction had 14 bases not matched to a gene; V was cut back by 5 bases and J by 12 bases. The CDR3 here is CAWAIQSSGRVRQFF. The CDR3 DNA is TGTGCCTGGGCCATTCAATCTAGCGGGAGGGTAAGGCAGTTCTTC. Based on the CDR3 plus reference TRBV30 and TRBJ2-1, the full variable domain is SQTIHQWPATLVQPVGSPLSLECTVEGTSNPNLYWYRQAAGRGLQLLFYSVGIGQISSEVPQNLSASRPQDRQFILSSKKLLLSDSGFYLCAWAIQSSGRVRQFFGPGTRLTVL.

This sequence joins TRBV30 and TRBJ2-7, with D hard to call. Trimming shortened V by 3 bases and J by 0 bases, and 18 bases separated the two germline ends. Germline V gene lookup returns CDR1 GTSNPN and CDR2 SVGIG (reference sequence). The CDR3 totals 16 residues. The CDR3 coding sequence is TGTGCCTGGAGCGCTCGCGGACGGTCCAGCTCCTACGAGCAGTACTTC. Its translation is CAWSARGRSSSYEQYF.

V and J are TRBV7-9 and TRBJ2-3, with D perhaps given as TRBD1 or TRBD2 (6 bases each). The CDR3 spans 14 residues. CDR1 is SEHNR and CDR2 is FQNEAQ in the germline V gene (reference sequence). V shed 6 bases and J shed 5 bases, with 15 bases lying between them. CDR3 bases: TGTGCCAGCAGTATGGGGGGCGGCGGAGATACGCAGTATTTT. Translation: CASSMGGGGDTQYF.

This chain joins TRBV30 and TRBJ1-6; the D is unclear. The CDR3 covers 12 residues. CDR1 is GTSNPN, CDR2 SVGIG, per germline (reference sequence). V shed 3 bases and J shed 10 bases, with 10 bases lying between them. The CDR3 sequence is CAWSRPESPLHF. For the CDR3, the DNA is TGTGCCTGGAGCCGCCCGGAATCACCCCTCCACTTT. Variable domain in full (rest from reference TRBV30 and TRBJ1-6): SQTIHQWPATLVQPVGSPLSLECTVEGTSNPNLYWYRQAAGRGLQLLFYSVGIGQISSEVPQNLSASRPQDRQFILSSKKLLLSDSGFYLCAWSRPESPLHFGNGTRLTVT.

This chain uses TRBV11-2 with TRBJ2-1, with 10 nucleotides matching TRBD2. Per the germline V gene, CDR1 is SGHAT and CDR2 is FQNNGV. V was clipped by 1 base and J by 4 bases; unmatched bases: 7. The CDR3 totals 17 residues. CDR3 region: CASSLVPSSGGYNEQFF. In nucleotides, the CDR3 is TGTGCCAGCAGCTTAGTTCCGAGTAGCGGGGGGTACAATGAGCAGTTCTTC.

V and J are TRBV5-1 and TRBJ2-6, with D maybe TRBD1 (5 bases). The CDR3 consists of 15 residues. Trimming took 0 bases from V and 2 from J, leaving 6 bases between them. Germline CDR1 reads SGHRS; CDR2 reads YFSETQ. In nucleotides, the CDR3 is TGCGCCAGCAGCTTGGAAGGGGCTGGGGCCAACGTCCTGACTTTC. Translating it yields CASSLEGAGANVLTF.

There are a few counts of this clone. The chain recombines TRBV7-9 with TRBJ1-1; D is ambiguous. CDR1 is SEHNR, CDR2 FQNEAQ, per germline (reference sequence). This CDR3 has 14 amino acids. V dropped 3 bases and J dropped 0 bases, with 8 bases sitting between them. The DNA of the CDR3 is TGTGCCAGCAGCTTCCGTGACGTGAACACTGAAGCTTTCTTT. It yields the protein CASSFRDVNTEAFF.

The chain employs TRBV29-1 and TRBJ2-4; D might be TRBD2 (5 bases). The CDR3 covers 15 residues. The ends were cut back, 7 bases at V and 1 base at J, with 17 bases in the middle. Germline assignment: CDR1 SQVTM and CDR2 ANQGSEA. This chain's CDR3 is CSAEETGRAKNIQYF. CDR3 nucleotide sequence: TGCAGCGCCGAGGAGACGGGAAGGGCCAAAAACATTCAGTACTTC.

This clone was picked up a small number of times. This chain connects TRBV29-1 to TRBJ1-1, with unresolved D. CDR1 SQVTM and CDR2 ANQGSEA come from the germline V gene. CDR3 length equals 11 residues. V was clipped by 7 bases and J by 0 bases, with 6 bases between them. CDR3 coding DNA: TGCAGCGGCCGGGTGAACACTGAAGCTTTCTTT. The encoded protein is CSGRVNTEAFF.

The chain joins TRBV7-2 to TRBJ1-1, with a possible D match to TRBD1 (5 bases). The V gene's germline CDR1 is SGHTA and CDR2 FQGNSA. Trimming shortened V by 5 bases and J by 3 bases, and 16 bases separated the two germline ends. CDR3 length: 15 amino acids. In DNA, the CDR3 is TGTGCCAGCAGCCCTCCGCGGGGGACGGACACTGAAGCTTTCTTT. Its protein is CASSPPRGTDTEAFF.

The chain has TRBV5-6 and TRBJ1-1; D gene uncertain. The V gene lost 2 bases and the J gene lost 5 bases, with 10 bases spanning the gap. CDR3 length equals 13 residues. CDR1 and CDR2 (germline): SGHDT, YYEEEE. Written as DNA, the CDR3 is TGTGCCAGCAGCTTTTCGGCGGGTACTGAAGCTTTCTTT. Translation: CASSFSAGTEAFF.

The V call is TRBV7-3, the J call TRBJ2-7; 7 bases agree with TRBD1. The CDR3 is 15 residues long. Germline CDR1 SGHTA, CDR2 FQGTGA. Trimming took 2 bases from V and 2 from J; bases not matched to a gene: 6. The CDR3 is CASSLDGQVAYEQYF. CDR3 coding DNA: TGTGCCAGCAGCTTAGACGGACAGGTAGCCTACGAGCAGTACTTC.

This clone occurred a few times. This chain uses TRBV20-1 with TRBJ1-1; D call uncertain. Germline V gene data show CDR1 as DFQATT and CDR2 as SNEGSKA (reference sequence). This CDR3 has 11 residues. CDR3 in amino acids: CRAARGTEAFF. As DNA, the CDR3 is TGCAGGGCCGCCCGAGGGACTGAAGCTTTCTTT.

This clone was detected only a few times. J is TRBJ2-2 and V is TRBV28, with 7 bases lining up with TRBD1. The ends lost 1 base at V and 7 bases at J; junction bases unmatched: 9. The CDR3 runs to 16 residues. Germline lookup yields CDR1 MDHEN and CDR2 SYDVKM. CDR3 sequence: CASSLFAGGGIGELFF. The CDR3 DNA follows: TGTGCCAGCAGTTTATTCGCAGGGGGTGGAATCGGGGAGCTGTTTTTT.

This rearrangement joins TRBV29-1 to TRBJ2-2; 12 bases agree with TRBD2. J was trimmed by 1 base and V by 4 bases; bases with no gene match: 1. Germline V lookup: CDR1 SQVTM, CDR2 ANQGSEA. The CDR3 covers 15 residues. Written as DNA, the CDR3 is TGCAGCGTTGGACTAGCGGGAGAGAACACCGGGGAGCTGTTTTTT. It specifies CSVGLAGENTGELFF.

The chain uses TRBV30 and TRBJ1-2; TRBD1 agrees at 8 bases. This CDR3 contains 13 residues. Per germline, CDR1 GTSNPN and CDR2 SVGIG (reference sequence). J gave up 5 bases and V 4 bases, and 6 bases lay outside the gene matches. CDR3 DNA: TGTGCCTGGAATACAGGGACAGGTTATGGCTACACCTTC. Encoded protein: CAWNTGTGYGYTF.

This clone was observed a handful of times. The CDR3 region has the DNA TGTGCCAGCAGCGGAAACAGGGATCGGCCCCAGCATTTT. Translated: CASSGNRDRPQHF. The chain combines TRBV4-2 with TRBJ1-5; maybe TRBD1 (6 bases). CDR1 and CDR2 (germline): LGHNA, YNFKEQ. Trimming took off 5 bases at V and 9 bases at J, with 14 bases between the two ends. The CDR3 is made up of 13 amino acids.